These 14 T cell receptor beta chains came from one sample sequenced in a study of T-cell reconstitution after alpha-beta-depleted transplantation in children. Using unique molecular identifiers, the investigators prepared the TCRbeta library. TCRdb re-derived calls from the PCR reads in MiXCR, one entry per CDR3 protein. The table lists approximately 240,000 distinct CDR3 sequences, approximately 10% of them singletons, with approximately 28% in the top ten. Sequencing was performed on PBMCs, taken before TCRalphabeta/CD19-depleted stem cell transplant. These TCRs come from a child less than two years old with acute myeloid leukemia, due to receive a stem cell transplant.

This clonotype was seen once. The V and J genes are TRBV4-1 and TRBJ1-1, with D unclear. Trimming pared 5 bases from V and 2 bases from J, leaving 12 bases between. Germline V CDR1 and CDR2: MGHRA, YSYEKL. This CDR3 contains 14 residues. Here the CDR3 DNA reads TGCGCCAGCAGCTCCAGGCTGGTCAACACTGAAGCTTTCTTT. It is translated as CASSSRLVNTEAFF.

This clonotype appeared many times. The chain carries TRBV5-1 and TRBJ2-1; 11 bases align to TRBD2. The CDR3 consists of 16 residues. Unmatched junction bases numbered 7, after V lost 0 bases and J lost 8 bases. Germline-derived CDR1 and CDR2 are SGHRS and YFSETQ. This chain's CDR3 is CASSLAILAGGDEQFF. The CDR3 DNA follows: TGCGCCAGCAGCTTGGCCATTCTAGCGGGAGGAGATGAGCAGTTCTTC.

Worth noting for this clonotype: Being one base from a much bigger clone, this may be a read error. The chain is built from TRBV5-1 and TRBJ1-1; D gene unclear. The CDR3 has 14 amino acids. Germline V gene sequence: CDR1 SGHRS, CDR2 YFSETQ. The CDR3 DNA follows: TGCGCCAGCAGCTCCTACCTGGGGAACACTGAAGCTATCTTT. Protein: CASSSYLGNTEAIF.

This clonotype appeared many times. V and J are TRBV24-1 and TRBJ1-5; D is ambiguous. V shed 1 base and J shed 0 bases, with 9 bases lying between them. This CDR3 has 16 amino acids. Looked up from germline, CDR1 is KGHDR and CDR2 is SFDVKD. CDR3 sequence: CATSDLTLYSNQPQHF. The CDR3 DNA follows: TGTGCCACCAGTGATTTAACACTTTATAGCAATCAGCCCCAGCATTTT.

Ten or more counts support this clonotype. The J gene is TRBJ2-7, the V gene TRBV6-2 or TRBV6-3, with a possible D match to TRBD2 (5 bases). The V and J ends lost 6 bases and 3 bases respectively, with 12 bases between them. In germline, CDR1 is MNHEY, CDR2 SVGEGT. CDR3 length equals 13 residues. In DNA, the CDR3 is TGTGCCAGCAGCCGAAACGGGAACTACGAGCAGTACTTC. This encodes CASSRNGNYEQYF.

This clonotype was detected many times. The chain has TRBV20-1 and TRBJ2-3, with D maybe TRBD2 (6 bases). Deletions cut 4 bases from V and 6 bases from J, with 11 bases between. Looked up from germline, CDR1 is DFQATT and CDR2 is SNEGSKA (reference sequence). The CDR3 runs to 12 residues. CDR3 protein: CSAMPLADTQYF. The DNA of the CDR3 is TGCAGTGCTATGCCCCTAGCGGATACGCAGTATTTT.

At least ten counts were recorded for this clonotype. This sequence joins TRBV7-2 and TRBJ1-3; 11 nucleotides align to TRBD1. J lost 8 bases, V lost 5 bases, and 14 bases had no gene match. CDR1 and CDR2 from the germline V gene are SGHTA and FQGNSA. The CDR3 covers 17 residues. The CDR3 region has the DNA TGTGCCAGCAGCCCCGGGACAGGGGGTAATACGGGCGACACCATATATTTT. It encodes CASSPGTGGNTGDTIYF.

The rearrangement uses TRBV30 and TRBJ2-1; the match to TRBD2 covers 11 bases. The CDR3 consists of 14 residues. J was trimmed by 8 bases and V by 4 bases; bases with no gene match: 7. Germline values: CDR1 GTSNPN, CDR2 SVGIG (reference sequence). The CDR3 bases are TGTGCCTGGAAACGACTAGCGGGACCATATGAGCAGTTCTTC. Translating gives CAWKRLAGPYEQFF.

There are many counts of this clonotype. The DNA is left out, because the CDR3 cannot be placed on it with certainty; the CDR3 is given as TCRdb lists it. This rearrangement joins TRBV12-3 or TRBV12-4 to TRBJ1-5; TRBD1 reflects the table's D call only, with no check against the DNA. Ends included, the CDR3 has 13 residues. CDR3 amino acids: CASSFGAGQPQHF.

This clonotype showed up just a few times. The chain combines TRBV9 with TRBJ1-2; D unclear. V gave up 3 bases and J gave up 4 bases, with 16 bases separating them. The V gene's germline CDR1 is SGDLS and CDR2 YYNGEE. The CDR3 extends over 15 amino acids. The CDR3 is CASSGSDGEGYGYTF. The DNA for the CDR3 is TGTGCCAGCAGCGGCTCAGATGGGGAAGGCTATGGCTACACCTTC.

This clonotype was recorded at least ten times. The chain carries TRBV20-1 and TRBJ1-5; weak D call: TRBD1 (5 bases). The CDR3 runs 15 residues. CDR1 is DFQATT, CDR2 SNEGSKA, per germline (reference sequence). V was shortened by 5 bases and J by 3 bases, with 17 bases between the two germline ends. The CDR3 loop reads CSALAGPLINQPQHF. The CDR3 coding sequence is TGCAGTGCTTTGGCAGGGCCCCTAATCAATCAGCCCCAGCATTTT.

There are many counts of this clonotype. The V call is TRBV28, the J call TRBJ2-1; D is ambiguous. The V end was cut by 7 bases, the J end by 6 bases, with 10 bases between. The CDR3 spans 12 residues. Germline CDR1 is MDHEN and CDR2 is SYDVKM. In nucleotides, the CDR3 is TGTGCCAGCAATAGGGTTCGCAATGAGCAGTTCTTC. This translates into CASNRVRNEQFF. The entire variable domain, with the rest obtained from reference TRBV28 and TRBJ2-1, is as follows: DVKVTQSSRYLVKRTGEKVFLECVQDMDHENMFWYRQDPGLGLRLIYFSYDVKMKEKGDIPEGYSVSREKKERFSLILESASTNQTSMYLCASNRVRNEQFFGPGTRLTVL.

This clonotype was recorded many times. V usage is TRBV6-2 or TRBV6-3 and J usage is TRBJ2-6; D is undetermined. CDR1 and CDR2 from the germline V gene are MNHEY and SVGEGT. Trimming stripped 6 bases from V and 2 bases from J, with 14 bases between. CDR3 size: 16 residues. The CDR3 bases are TGTGCCAGCAGAGACCTCCATGGCGCTGGGGCCAACGTCCTGACTTTC. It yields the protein CASRDLHGAGANVLTF.

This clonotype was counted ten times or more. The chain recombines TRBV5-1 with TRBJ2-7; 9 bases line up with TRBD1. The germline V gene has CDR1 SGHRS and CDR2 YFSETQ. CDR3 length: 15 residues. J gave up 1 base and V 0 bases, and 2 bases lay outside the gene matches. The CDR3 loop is CASSLDRGLSYEQYF. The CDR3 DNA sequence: TGCGCCAGCAGCTTGGACAGGGGGCTTTCCTACGAGCAGTACTTC.